This entry describes one T cell receptor (beta chain). Antigen specificity is unknown. The junction differs from germline at one of its ends, possibly a read error. The sample is drawn from a study of post-analysis software for immune sequencing data. The study, taken as a whole, reports: Diversity measured as normalized Chao1 was significantly lower in multiple sclerosis patients than in controls. Patients had higher frequencies than controls of a few TRBV segments, including TRBV5-6, TRBV5-1 and TRBV20-1.

The TCR beta cDNA libraries contained unique molecular identifiers. MiXCR, applied by TCRdb to the PCR reads, yields one record per CDR3 protein. The sample yields 820,000 or so distinct CDR3 sequences, approximately 57% seen once. CDR1 SGDLS and CDR2 YYNGEE come from the germline V gene. This CDR3 region has 17 residues. This TCR was recovered from a girl between 5 and 17 years old with multiple sclerosis. Input material: blood. The chain combines TRBV9 with TRBJ2-1; 14 bases agree with TRBD2. In nucleotides, the CDR3 is TGTGCCGGCAGCCAGGGACTAGCGGGAGCCACCTACAATGAGCAGTTCTTC. It codes for CAGSQGLAGATYNEQFF.